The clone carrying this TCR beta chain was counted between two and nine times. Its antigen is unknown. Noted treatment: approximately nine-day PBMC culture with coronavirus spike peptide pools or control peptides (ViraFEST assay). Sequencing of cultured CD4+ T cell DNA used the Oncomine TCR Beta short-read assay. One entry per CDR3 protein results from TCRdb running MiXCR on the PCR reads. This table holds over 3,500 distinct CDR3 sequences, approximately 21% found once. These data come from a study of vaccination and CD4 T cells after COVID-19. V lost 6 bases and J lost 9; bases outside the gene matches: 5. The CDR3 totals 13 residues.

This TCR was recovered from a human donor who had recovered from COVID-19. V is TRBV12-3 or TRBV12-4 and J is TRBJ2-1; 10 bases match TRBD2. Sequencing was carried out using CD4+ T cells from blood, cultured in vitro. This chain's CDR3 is CASSSSGGGEQFF. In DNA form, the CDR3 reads TGTGCCAGCAGCTCTAGCGGGGGCGGTGAGCAGTTCTTC.